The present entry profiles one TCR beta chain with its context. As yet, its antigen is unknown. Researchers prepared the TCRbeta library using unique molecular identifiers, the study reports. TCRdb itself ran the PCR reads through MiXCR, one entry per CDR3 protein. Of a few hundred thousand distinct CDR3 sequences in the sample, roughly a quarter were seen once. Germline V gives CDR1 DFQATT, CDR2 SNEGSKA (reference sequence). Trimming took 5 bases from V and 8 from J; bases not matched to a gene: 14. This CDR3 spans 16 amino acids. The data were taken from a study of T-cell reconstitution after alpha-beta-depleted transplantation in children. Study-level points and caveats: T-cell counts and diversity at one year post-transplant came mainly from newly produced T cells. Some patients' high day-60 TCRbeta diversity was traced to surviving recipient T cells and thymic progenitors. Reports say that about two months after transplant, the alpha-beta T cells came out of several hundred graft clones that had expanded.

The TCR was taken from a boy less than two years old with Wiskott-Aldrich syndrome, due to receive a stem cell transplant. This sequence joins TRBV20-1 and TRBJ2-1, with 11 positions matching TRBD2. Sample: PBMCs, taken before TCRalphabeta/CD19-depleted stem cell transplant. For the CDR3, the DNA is TGCAGTGCTCACCGAAGTAGCGGGAGGGCCTCGGATGAGCAGTTCTTC. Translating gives CSAHRSSGRASDEQFF.